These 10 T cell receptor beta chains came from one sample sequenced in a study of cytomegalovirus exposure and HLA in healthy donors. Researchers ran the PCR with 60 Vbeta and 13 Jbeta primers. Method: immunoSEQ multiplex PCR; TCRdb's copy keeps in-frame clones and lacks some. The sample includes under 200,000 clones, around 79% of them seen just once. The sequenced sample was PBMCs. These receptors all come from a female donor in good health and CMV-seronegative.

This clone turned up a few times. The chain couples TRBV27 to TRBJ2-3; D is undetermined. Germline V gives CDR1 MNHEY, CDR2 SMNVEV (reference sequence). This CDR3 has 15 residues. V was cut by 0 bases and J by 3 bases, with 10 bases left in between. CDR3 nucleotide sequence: TGTGCCAGCAGTTTATCGAGGCCGTGGACAGATACGCAGTATTTT. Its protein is CASSLSRPWTDTQYF.

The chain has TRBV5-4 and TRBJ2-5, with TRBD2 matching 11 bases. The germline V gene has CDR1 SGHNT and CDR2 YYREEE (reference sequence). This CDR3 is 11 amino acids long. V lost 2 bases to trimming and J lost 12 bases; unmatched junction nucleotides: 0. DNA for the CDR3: TGTGCCAGCAGCTTTAGCGGGAGGGAGTACTTC. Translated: CASSFSGREYF.

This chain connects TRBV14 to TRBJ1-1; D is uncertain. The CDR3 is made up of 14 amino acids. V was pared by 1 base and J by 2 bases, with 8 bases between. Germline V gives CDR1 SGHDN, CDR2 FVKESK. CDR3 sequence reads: CASSQVWANTEAFF. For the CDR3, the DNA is TGTGCCAGCAGCCAAGTATGGGCTAACACTGAAGCTTTCTTT.

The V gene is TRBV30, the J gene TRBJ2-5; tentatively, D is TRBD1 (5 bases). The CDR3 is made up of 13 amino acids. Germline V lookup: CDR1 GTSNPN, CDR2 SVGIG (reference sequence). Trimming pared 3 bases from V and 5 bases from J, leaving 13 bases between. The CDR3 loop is CAWSANWGETQYF. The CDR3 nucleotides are TGTGCCTGGAGCGCAAACTGGGGCGAGACCCAGTACTTC.

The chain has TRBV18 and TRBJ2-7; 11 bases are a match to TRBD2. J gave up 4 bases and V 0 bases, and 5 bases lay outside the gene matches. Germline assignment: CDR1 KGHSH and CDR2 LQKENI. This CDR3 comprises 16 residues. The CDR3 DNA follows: TGTGCCAGCTCACCACCGGGGACTAGCGGCTTATACGAGCAGTACTTC. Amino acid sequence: CASSPPGTSGLYEQYF.

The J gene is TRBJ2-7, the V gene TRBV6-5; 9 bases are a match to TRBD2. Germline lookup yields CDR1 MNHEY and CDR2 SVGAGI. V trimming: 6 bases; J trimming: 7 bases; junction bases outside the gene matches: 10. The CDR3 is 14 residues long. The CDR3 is CASSPRAGGWEQYF. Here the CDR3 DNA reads TGTGCCAGCAGCCCCCGGGCGGGAGGGTGGGAGCAGTACTTC.

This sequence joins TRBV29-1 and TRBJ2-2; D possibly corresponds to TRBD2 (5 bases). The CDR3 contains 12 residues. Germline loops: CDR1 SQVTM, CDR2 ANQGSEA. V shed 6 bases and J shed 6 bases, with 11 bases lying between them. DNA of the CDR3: TGCAGCGTCCAAGCCGGGGCCGGGGAGCTGTTTTTT. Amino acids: CSVQAGAGELFF.

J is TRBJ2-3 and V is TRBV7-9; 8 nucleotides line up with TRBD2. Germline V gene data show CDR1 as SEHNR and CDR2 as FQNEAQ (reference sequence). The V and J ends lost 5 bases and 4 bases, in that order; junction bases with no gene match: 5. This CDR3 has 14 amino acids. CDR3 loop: CASSRTSPPDTQYF. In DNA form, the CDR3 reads TGTGCCAGCAGCCGGACTAGCCCGCCAGATACGCAGTATTTT.

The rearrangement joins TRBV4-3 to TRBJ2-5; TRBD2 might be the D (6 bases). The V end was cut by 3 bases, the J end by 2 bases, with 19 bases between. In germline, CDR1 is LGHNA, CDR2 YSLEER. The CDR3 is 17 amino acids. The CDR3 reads CASSHRGGRDLQETQYF. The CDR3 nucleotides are TGCGCCAGCAGCCACCGCGGAGGGCGGGATTTACAAGAGACCCAGTACTTC.

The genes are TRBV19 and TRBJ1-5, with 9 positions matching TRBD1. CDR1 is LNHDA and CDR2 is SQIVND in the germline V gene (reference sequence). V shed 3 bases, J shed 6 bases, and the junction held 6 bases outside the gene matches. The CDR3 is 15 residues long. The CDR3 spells CASSMLQGAVQPQHF. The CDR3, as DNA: TGTGCCAGTAGTATGCTACAGGGGGCCGTTCAGCCCCAGCATTTT.